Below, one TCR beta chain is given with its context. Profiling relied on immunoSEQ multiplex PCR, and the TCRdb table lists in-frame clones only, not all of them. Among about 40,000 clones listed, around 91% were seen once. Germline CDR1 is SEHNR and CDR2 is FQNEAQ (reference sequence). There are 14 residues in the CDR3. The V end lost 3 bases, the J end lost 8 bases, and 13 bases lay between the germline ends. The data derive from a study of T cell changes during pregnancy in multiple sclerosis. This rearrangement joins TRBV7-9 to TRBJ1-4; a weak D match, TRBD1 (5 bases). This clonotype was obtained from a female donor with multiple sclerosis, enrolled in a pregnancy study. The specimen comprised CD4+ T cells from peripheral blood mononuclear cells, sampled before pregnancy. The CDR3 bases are TGTGCCAGCAGCTTGGCGGGGCGTGACGAAAAACTGTTTTTT. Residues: CASSLAGRDEKLFF.